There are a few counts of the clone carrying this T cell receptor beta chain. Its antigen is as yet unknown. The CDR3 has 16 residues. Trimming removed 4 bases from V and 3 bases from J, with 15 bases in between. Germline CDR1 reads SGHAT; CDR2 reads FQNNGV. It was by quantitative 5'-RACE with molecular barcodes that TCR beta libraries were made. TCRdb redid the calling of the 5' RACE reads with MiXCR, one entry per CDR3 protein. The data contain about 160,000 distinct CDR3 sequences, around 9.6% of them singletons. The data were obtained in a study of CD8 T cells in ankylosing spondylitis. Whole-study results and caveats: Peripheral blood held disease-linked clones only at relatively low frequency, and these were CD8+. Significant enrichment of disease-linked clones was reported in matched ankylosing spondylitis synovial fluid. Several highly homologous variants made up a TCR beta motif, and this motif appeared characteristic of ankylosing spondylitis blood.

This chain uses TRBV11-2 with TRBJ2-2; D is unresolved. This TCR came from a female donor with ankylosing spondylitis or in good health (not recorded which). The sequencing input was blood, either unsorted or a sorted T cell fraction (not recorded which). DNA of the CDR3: TGTGCCAGCAGCTCCTACGAGGTGGTTCACACCGGGGAGCTGTTTTTT. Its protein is CASSSYEVVHTGELFF.